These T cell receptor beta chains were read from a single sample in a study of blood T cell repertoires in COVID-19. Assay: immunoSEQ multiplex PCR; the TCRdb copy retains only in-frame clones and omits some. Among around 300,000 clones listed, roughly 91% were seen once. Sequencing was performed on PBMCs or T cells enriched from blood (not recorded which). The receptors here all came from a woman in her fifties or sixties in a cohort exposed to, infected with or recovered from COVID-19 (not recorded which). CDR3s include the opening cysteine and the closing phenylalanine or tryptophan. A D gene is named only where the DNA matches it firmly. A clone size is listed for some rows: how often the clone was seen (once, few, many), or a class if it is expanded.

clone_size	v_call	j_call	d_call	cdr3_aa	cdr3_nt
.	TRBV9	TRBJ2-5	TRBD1	CASSVGLGQGVFQETQYF	TGTGCCAGCAGCGTAGGTCTCGGACAGGGGGTGTTCCAAGAGACCCAGTACTTC
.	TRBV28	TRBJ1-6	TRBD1	CASSWGQGASNSPLHF	TGTGCCAGCAGTTGGGGACAGGGGGCCAGTAATTCACCCCTCCACTTT
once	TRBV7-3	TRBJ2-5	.	CASSLKGGSQETQYF	TGTGCCAGCAGCTTAAAAGGCGGTTCCCAAGAGACCCAGTACTTC
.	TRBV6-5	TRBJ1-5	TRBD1	CASRGTASNQPQHF	TGTGCCAGCAGGGGGACAGCCTCCAATCAGCCCCAGCATTTT
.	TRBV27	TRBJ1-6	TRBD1	CASSLPRRGGQGHSPLHF	TGTGCCAGCAGTTTACCACGTAGGGGAGGACAGGGGCATTCACCCCTCCACTTT
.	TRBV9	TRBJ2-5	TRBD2	CASSVGLAGDRETQYF	TGTGCCAGCAGCGTGGGACTAGCGGGAGATCGGGAGACCCAGTACTTC
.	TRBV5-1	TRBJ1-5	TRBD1	CASSFGSGGDQPQHF	TGCGCCAGCAGCTTTGGGTCAGGGGGAGATCAGCCCCAGCATTTT
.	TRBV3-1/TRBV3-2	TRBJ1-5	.	CASSQDRENQPQHF	TGTGCCAGCAGCCAAGATCGCGAGAATCAGCCCCAGCATTTT
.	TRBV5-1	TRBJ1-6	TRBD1	CASSLEPGGESPLHF	TGCGCCAGCAGCTTGGAGCCAGGGGGAGAATCACCCCTCCACTTT
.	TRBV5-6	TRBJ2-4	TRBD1	CASSMGQVVAKNIQYF	TGTGCCAGCAGCATGGGACAGGTAGTAGCCAAAAACATTCAGTACTTC
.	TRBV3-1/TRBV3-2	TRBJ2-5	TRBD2	CASGLQAGGPFETQYF	TGTGCCAGCGGGTTACAAGCGGGAGGGCCCTTTGAGACCCAGTACTTC
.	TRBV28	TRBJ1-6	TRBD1	CASSLWTGENNSPLHF	TGTGCCAGCAGTTTATGGACAGGGGAGAATAATTCACCCCTCCACTTT
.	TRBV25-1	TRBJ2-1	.	CASSRGLDSSYNEQFF	TGTGCCAGCAGTAGAGGTTTGGACAGCTCCTACAATGAGCAGTTCTTC
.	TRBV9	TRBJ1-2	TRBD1	CASTGQGLGGYTF	TGTGCCAGCACCGGACAGGGGTTGGGGGGCTACACCTTC
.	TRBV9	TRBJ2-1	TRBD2	CASSVEAGIYNEQFF	TGTGCCAGCAGCGTAGAAGCGGGGATCTACAATGAGCAGTTCTTC
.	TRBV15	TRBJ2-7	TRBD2	CATSRDLASGPMEQYF	TGTGCCACCAGCAGAGATTTAGCTAGCGGGCCCATGGAGCAGTACTTC
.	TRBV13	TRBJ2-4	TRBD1	CASSLWTGQAKNIQYF	TGTGCCAGCAGCTTGTGGACAGGGCAGGCCAAAAACATTCAGTACTTC
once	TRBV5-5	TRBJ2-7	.	CASSSTQVGSYEQYF	TGTGCCAGCAGCTCAACACAGGTAGGCTCCTACGAGCAGTACTTC
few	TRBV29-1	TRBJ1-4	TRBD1	CSAGTGRNEKLFF	TGCAGCGCTGGGACAGGACGGAATGAAAAACTGTTTTTT
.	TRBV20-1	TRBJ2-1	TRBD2	CSASPSGSGNEQFF	TGCAGTGCTAGTCCTAGCGGGAGTGGAAATGAGCAGTTCTTC
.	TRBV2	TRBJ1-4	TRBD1	CASGSTGGREKLFF	TGTGCCAGCGGAAGCACAGGGGGCCGGGAAAAACTGTTTTTT
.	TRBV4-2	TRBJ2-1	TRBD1	CASSQDVGQATSYNEQFF	TGTGCCAGCAGCCAAGATGTGGGACAGGCTACTTCCTACAATGAGCAGTTCTTC
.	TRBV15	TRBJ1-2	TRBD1	CATSRGEGAGYGYTF	TGTGCCACCAGCAGAGGTGAGGGGGCTGGCTATGGCTACACCTTC
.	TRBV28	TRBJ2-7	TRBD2	CASSLFRLAGEGRREQYF	TGTGCCAGCAGTTTATTCCGACTAGCGGGAGAGGGTAGGCGCGAGCAGTACTTC
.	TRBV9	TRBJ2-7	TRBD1	CASSVGDRGAYEQYF	TGTGCCAGCAGCGTAGGGGACAGGGGAGCCTACGAGCAGTACTTC
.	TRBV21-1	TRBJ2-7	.	CASSKGQGLYEQYF	TGTGCCAGCAGCAAAGGACAGGGACTTTACGAGCAGTACTTC
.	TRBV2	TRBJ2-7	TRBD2	CASSEYISSGLAGVYEQYF	TGTGCCAGCAGTGAATATATTTCCTCCGGGCTAGCGGGAGTCTACGAGCAGTACTTC
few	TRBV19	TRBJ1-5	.	CASSTGRATRNQPQHF	TGTGCCAGTAGTACCGGGCGGGCGACGCGCAATCAGCCCCAGCATTTT
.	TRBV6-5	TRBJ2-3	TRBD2	CASSWTSGSTDTQYF	TGTGCCAGCAGTTGGACTAGCGGGAGCACAGATACGCAGTATTTT
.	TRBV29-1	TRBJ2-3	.	CSVPGERTSTDTQYF	TGCAGCGTTCCGGGGGAGCGGACTAGCACAGATACGCAGTATTTT
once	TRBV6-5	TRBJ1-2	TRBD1	CASSYRDRGRSGYTF	TGTGCCAGCAGTTACAGGGACAGGGGCCGGAGCGGCTACACCTTC